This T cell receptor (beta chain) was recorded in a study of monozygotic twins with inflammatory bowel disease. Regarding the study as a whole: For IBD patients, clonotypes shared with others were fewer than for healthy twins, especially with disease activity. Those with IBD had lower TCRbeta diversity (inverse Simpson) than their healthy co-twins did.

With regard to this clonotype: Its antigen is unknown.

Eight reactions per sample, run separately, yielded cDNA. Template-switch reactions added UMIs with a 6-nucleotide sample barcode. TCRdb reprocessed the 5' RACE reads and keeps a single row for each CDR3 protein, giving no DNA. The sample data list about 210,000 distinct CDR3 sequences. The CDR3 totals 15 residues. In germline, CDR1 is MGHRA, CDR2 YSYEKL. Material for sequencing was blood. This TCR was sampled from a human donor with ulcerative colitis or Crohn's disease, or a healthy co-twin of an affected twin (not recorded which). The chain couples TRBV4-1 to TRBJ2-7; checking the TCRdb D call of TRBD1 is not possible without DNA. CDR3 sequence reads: CASSQGEGGLYEQYF.